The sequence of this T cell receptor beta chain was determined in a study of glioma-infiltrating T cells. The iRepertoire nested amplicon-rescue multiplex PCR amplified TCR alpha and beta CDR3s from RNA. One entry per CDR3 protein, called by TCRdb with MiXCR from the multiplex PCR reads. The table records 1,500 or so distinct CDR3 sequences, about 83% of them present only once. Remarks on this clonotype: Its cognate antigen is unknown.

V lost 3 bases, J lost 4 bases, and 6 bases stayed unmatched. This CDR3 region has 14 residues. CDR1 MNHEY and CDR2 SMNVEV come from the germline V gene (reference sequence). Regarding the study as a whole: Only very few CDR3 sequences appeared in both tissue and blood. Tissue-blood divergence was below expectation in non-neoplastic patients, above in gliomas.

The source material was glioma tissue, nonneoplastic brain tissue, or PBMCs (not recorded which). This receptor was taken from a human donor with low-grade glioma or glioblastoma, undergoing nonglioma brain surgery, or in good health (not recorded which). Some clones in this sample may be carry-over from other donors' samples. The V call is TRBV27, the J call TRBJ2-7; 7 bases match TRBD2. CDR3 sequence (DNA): TGTGCCAGCAGTTTGGAGGGAGGGCGATACGAGCAGTACTTC. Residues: CASSLEGGRYEQYF.